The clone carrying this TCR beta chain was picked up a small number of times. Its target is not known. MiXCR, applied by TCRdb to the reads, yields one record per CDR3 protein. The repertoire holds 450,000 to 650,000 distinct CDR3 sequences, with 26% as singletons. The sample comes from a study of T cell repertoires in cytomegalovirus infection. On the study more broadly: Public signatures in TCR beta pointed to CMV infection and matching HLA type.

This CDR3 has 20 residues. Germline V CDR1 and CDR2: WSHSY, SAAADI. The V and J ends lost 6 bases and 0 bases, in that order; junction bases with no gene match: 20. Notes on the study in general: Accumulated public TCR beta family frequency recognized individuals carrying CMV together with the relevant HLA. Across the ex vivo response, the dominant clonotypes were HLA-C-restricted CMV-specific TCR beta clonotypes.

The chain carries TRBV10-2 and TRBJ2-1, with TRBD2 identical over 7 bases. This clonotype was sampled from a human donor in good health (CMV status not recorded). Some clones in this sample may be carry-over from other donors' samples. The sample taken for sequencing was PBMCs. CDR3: CASSGVGQFGGRSSYNEQFF. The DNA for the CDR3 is TGCGCCAGCAGCGGGGTAGGGCAGTTTGGCGGGAGAAGCTCCTACAATGAGCAGTTCTTC.